This TCR beta chain was recovered during a study of ipilimumab plus nivolumab after autologous stem cell transplantation. Across the study: Median doses per patient: a few ipilimumab, roughly 8 nivolumab. Both relapsed and primary refractory DLBCL were included.

The data were produced by immunoSEQ multiplex PCR, yet TCRdb's version contains in-frame clones alone and is incomplete. This table holds fewer than 85,000 clones, 75% to 85% found once. Trimming stripped 4 bases from V and 7 bases from J, with 8 bases between. Germline assignment: CDR1 LNHDA and CDR2 SQIVND (reference sequence). The CDR3 is 13 amino acids. Ipilimumab, 1 mg/kg, started 14 to 28 days after autologous transplant. Patients got 3 mg/kg IV nivolumab weeks 1, 4, 7, 10, then biweekly through week 26. The material was PBMCs, obtained in a trial of ipilimumab plus nivolumab as post-transplant consolidation. This TCR came from a male donor with diffuse large B-cell lymphoma. The chain carries TRBV19 and TRBJ1-6; D gene ambiguous. The CDR3 region has the DNA TGTGCCAGTAGTAGTGCAGCAAATTCACCCCTCCACTTT. Translating gives CASSSAANSPLHF.